This TCR beta chain derives from a study of T cell responses to AZD1222 COVID-19 vaccine. This clone has just one count. Its target is not known. The study, taken as a whole, reports: Spike-wide coverage was observed for vaccine-associated CD4 TCRs, with dominant responses at 160-218 and 743-854. Only 5 to 7 individuals given AZD1222 were seropositive at baseline. The donor group comprised mostly white British people and more females; the analysis possibly underestimated clonal diversity. Per reports, nearly half of all spike-specific TCRs target regions that are unmutated in variants.

CDR3 length: 12 amino acids. Trimming left V 1 base short and J 3 bases short, with 4 bases between. Per the germline V gene, CDR1 is SGHDT and CDR2 is YYEEEE. Profiled with immunoSEQ multiplex PCR; TCRdb holds only in-frame clones, not every one. The table shows tens of thousands of clones, with approximately 88% occurring only once. This TCR derives from an adult in good health. Material: peripheral blood, obtained on day 0 of MenACWY control vaccination. This chain connects TRBV5-6 to TRBJ1-2; no definite D call. The CDR3 DNA reads TGTGCCAGCAGCTTGCCACACTATGGCTACACCTTC. Amino acids: CASSLPHYGYTF. The variable domain in full, completed from reference TRBV5-6 and TRBJ1-2, reads DAGVTQSPTHLIKTRGQQVTLRCSPKSGHDTVSWYQQALGQGPQFIFQYYEEEERQRGNFPDRFSGHQFPNYSSELNVNALLLGDSALYLCASSLPHYGYTFGSGTRLTVV.